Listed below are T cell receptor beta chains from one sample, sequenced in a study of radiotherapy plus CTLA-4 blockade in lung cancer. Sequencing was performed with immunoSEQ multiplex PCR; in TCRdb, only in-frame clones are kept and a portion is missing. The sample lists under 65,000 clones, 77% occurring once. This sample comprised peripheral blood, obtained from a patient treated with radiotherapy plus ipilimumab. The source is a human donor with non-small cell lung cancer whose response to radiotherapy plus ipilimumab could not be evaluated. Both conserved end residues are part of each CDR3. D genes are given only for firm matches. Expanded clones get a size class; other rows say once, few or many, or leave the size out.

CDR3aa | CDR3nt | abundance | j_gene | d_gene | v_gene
CASRILAGGQDTQYF | TGTGCCAGTAGGATCCTAGCGGGGGGACAAGATACGCAGTATTTT | . | TRBJ2-3 | TRBD2 | TRBV19
CASAPLGGDYEQYF | TGTGCCAGCGCCCCGTTAGGGGGGGACTACGAGCAGTACTTC | . | TRBJ2-7 | . | TRBV2
CASSYGDQPQHF | TGTGCCAGCAGCTACGGGGATCAGCCCCAGCATTTT | . | TRBJ1-5 | . | TRBV13
CASSPRLAGNQETQYF | TGTGCCAGCTCACCCAGACTAGCGGGTAATCAAGAGACCCAGTACTTC | . | TRBJ2-5 | TRBD2 | TRBV18
CASSSTGFSAFF | TGTGCCAGCAGTTCGACAGGTTTTTCAGCTTTCTTT | few | TRBJ1-1 | . | TRBV5-6
CASSPGTGHEQFF | TGCGCCAGCAGCCCCGGGACAGGGCATGAGCAGTTCTTC | . | TRBJ2-1 | TRBD1 | TRBV5-1
CASFPGTGGNTEAFF | TGTGCCAGCTTTCCCGGGACAGGGGGGAACACTGAAGCTTTCTTT | . | TRBJ1-1 | TRBD1 | TRBV6-1
CASSFVSDNEQFF | TGTGCCAGCAGCTTCGTTAGCGACAATGAGCAGTTCTTC | . | TRBJ2-1 | . | TRBV7-2
CASSFYETADTQYF | TGTGCCAGCAGCTTTTACGAGACTGCAGATACGCAGTATTTT | few | TRBJ2-3 | . | TRBV9
CASKFRQVGENEQFF | TGTGCCAGCAAATTTAGACAGGTTGGGGAAAATGAGCAGTTCTTC | . | TRBJ2-1 | . | TRBV28
CASRGDSQPQHF | TGTGCCAGCAGGGGCGACAGTCAGCCCCAGCATTTT | . | TRBJ1-5 | . | TRBV6-1
CASSSQGVEETQYF | TGCGCCAGCAGCTCACAGGGGGTTGAGGAGACCCAGTACTTC | . | TRBJ2-5 | TRBD1 | TRBV5-1
CASSSTTVTGELFF | TGCGCCAGCAGCTCAACGACAGTCACCGGGGAGCTGTTTTTT | . | TRBJ2-2 | . | TRBV5-1
CASSLAGQFQETQYF | TGCGCCAGCAGCTTGGCCGGACAGTTCCAAGAGACCCAGTACTTC | . | TRBJ2-5 | . | TRBV5-1
CASSVGTSSYNEQFF | TGTGCCAGCAGCGTAGGGACTAGCTCCTACAATGAGCAGTTCTTC | . | TRBJ2-1 | TRBD2 | TRBV9
CASSDRGFSNTEAFF | TGTGCCAGCAGTGATAGGGGCTTTTCGAACACTGAAGCTTTCTTT | . | TRBJ1-1 | . | TRBV2
CASSLYYRGPNTEAFF | TGTGCCAGCAGCTTGTACTACAGGGGACCGAACACTGAAGCTTTCTTT | . | TRBJ1-1 | TRBD1 | TRBV5-6
CASSSRQGNQPQHF | TGTGCCAGCAGCTCCCGCCAGGGCAATCAGCCCCAGCATTTT | few | TRBJ1-5 | . | TRBV7-2
CASSLNQYEKLFF | TGTGCCAGCAGCCTGAATCAGTATGAAAAACTGTTTTTT | . | TRBJ1-4 | . | TRBV5-5
CASSQEASGSFTDTQYF | TGTGCCAGCAGCCAAGAGGCTAGCGGGAGTTTCACAGATACGCAGTATTTT | . | TRBJ2-3 | TRBD2 | TRBV4-2
CASSHTQDEQFF | TGCGCCAGCAGTCACACACAGGATGAGCAGTTCTTC | . | TRBJ2-1 | . | TRBV23-1
CASSQDQGTSGGVMSDTQYF | TGTGCCAGCAGCCAAGATCAAGGGACTAGCGGGGGGGTCATGTCAGATACGCAGTATTTT | . | TRBJ2-3 | TRBD2 | TRBV4-2
CASSLGLAWSDEQFF | TGTGCTAGCAGCTTAGGACTAGCGTGGAGCGATGAGCAGTTCTTC | . | TRBJ2-1 | TRBD2 | TRBV7-7
CASNLGGGDTGELFF | TGTGCCAGCAACCTCGGCGGGGGGGACACCGGGGAGCTGTTTTTT | once | TRBJ2-2 | TRBD2 | TRBV5-4
CAWSSSQGYTEAFF | TGTGCCTGGAGTTCTTCTCAGGGGTACACTGAAGCTTTCTTT | . | TRBJ1-1 | . | TRBV30
CAWSLQWNTEAFF | TGTGCCTGGAGTTTACAGTGGAACACTGAAGCTTTCTTT | . | TRBJ1-1 | . | TRBV30
CASSRGTGAQPQHF | TGTGCCAGCAGCCGGGGGACAGGCGCTCAGCCCCAGCATTTT | few | TRBJ1-5 | TRBD1 | TRBV4-2
CASSVTGVRGNTGELFF | TGTGCCAGCAGCGTTACAGGGGTCAGGGGGAACACCGGGGAGCTGTTTTTT | . | TRBJ2-2 | TRBD1 | TRBV7-3
CASSLDRDGYTF | TGCGCCAGCAGCTTGGACAGGGACGGCTACACCTTC | . | TRBJ1-2 | . | TRBV5-1
CASTQQGATNEKLFF | TGTGCCAGCACCCAACAGGGGGCGACTAATGAAAAACTGTTTTTT | . | TRBJ1-4 | TRBD1 | TRBV5-6
CASSPQGVTNEKLFF | TGTGCCAGCAGCCCCCAGGGCGTAACTAATGAAAAACTGTTTTTT | few | TRBJ1-4 | . | TRBV14
CASSRESSPLHF | TGTGCCAGCAGCCGGGAGAGTTCACCCCTCCACTTT | . | TRBJ1-6 | . | TRBV5-4
CASSSRPGQPYGYTF | TGTGCCAGCAGCTCTAGACCGGGACAGCCATATGGCTACACCTTC | . | TRBJ1-2 | TRBD1 | TRBV7-6
CASSPGIYEQYF | TGTGCCAGCAGTCCAGGGATCTACGAGCAGTACTTC | . | TRBJ2-7 | . | TRBV27
CASSPPQGRETQYF | TGTGCCAGCTCACCCCCACAGGGGCGGGAGACCCAGTACTTC | . | TRBJ2-5 | TRBD1 | TRBV18
CASSLLPSGGSGNTIYF | TGTGCCAGCAGTTTATTGCCCTCCGGAGGATCTGGAAACACCATATATTTT | few | TRBJ1-3 | . | TRBV28
CASSTGPYGYTF | TGTGCCAGCAGTACAGGGCCCTATGGCTACACCTTC | . | TRBJ1-2 | . | TRBV5-6
CASSVGISGANVLTF | TGTGCCAGCAGCGTTGGCATATCTGGGGCCAACGTCCTGACTTTC | few | TRBJ2-6 | . | TRBV9
CSARSGVEAFF | TGCAGTGCTAGATCCGGAGTTGAAGCTTTCTTT | . | TRBJ1-1 | . | TRBV20-1
CASSPPGLGTYEQYF | TGTGCCAGCTCACCACCGGGACTTGGGACCTACGAGCAGTACTTC | few | TRBJ2-7 | . | TRBV18
CASSRQGFEEQFF | TGTGCCAGCAGCCGACAGGGATTCGAGGAGCAGTTCTTC | . | TRBJ2-1 | TRBD1 | TRBV14
CAISSQGVKGGSYEQYF | TGTGCCATTTCCAGCCAGGGAGTTAAAGGGGGTAGCTACGAGCAGTACTTC | . | TRBJ2-7 | . | TRBV2
CASSPGGSNTGELFF | TGTGCCAGCAGTCCGGGGGGGTCCAACACCGGGGAGCTGTTTTTT | . | TRBJ2-2 | TRBD2 | TRBV6-4
CASSVYEQFF | TGTGCCAGCAGCGTATATGAGCAGTTCTTC | once | TRBJ2-1 | . | TRBV7-9
CSVTWTSAKRGGELFF | TGCAGCGTTACATGGACTAGCGCAAAGAGGGGCGGGGAGCTGTTTTTT | few | TRBJ2-2 | TRBD2 | TRBV29-1
CASSLGASYEQYF | TGTGCCAGCAGCTTAGGGGCCTCCTACGAGCAGTACTTC | . | TRBJ2-7 | . | TRBV11-3
CASSIGTYEFF | TGTGCCAGTAGTATAGGGACATACGAGTTCTTC | . | TRBJ2-1 | . | TRBV19